This TCR beta chain was retrieved from a study of regulatory T cells in long-lasting Graves disease. General study findings and limits: Patients with persistent disease showed a bias toward TRBV28, TRBJ1-2 and TRBJ2-5.

Time point described: persistent/refractory GD, antithyroid drugs over 5 years with positive TRAb. PBMC RNA served as the TCR library source. Sequencing libraries for TCR beta were prepared with iRepertoire HTBI primers and Arm-PCR of CDR3 regions. TCRdb re-called the multiplex PCR reads through MiXCR, storing one row per CDR3 protein. This sample has more than 350,000 distinct CDR3 sequences, with 21% found just once. This clonotype was seen ten or more times. Its antigen is unidentified. V was clipped by 3 bases and J by 6 bases; unmatched bases: 6. This CDR3 has 14 amino acids. In germline, CDR1 is MDHEN, CDR2 SYDVKM.

The sequenced sample was peripheral blood mononuclear cells (PBMCs), obtained when the disease was refractory, from a patient treated with antithyroid drugs. V gene TRBV28 combines with J gene TRBJ2-5; TRBD2 agrees at 8 bases. The TCR sequence derives from a female donor with Graves disease. The CDR3 DNA follows: TGTGCCAGCAGTTTCCCCGGCGGGAGGAAGACCCAGTACTTC. It codes for CASSFPGGRKTQYF.